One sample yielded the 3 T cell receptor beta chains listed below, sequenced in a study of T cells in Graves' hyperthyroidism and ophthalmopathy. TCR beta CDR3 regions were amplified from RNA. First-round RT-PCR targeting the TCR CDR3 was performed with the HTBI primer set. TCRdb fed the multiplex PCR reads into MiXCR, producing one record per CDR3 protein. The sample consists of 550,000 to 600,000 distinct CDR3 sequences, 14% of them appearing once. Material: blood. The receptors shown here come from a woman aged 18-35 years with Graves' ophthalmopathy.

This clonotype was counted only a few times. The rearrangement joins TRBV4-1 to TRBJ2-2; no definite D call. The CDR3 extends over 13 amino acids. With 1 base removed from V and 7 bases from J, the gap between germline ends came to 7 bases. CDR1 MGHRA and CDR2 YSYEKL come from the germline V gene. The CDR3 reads CASSQVGGGELFF. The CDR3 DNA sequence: TGCGCCAGCAGCCAAGTGGGTGGCGGGGAGCTGTTTTTT.

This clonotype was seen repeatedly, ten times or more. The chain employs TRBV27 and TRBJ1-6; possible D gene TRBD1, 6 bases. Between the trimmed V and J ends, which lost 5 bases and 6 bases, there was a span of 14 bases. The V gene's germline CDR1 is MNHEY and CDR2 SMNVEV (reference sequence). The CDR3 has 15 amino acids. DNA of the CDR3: TGTGCCAGCAGTGCACGACAGGATGCTAATTCACCCCTCCACTTT. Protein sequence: CASSARQDANSPLHF.

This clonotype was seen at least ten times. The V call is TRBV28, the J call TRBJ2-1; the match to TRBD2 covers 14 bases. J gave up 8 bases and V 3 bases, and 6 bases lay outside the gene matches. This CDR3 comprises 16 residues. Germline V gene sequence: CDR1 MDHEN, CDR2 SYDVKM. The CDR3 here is CASSFATSGREYEQFF. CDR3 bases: TGTGCCAGCAGTTTCGCGACTAGCGGGAGGGAATATGAGCAGTTCTTC.